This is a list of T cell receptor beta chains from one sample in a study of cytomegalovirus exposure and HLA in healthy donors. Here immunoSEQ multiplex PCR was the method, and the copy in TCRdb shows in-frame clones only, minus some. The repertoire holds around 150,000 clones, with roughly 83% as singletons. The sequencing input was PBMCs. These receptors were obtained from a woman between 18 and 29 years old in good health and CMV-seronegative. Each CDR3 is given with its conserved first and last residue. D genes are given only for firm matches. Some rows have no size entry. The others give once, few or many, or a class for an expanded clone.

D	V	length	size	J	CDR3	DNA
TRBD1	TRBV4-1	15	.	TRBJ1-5	CASSQGQGSNQPQHF	TGCGCCAGCAGCCAAGGACAGGGTAGCAATCAGCCCCAGCATTTT
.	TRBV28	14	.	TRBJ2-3	CASSPGASADTQYF	TGTGCCAGCAGTCCCGGCGCTAGCGCAGATACGCAGTATTTT
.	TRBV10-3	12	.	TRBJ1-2	CAISVRGLGYTF	TGTGCCATCAGTGTTCGGGGTCTCGGCTACACCTTC
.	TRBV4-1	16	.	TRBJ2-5	CASSQARLGEKETQYF	TGCGCCAGCAGCCAAGCCCGCCTCGGGGAAAAAGAGACCCAGTACTTC
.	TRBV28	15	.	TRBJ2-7	CASSSGGSGRRDQYF	TGTGCCAGCAGCTCCGGTGGAAGTGGAAGACGGGATCAGTACTTC
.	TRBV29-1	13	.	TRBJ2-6	CSVGYSGANGLTF	TGCAGCGTTGGGTACTCTGGGGCCAACGGCCTGACTTTC
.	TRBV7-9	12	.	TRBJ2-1	CASSLGAGEQFF	TGTGCCAGCAGCTTGGGGGCGGGCGAGCAGTTCTTC
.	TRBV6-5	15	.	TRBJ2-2	CASSYSEGSTGELFF	TGTGCCAGCAGTTACTCTGAGGGTAGCACCGGGGAGCTGTTTTTT
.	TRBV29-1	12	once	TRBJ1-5	CSVGGGNQPQHF	TGCAGCGTTGGGGGAGGGAATCAGCCCCAGCATTTT
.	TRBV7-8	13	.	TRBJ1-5	CASSFYSNQPQHF	TGTGCCAGCAGCTTTTATAGCAATCAGCCCCAGCATTTT
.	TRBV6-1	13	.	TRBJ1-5	CASGQGINQPQHF	TGTGCCAGCGGCCAGGGCATCAATCAGCCCCAGCATTTT
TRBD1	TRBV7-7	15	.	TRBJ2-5	CASSLQGTGQETQYF	TGTGCTAGCAGTCTACAGGGGACGGGTCAAGAGACCCAGTACTTC
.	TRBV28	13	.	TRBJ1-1	CASSLGQNTEAFF	TGTGCCAGCAGTTTAGGGCAGAACACTGAAGCTTTCTTT
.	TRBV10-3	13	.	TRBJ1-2	CAISEVTNYGYTF	TGTGCCATCAGTGAGGTGACAAACTATGGCTACACCTTC
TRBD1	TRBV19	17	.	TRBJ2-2	CATQERGQGRFAGELFF	TGTGCCACCCAGGAAAGGGGACAGGGACGATTTGCGGGGGAGCTGTTTTTT
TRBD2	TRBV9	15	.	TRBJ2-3	CASSVGGGSTDTQYF	TGTGCCAGCAGCGTAGGCGGGGGAAGCACAGATACGCAGTATTTT
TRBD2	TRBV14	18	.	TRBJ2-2	CASSQETALAGNTGELFF	TGTGCCAGCAGCCAAGAAACCGCCCTAGCGGGGAACACCGGGGAGCTGTTTTTT
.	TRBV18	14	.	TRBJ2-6	CASSHEAGANVLTF	TGTGCCAGCTCACATGAGGCTGGGGCCAACGTCCTGACTTTC
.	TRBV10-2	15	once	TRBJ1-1	CASSESRRLNTEAFF	TGCGCCAGCAGTGAGTCGAGGAGACTGAACACTGAAGCTTTCTTT
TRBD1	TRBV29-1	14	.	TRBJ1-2	CSVEGRGRNYGYTF	TGCAGCGTTGAGGGTAGGGGGCGAAACTATGGCTACACCTTC
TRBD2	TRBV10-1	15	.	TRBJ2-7	CASMARSGGLYEQYF	TGCGCCAGCATGGCTCGCAGCGGGGGACTCTACGAGCAGTACTTC
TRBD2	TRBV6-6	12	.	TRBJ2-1	CASRARGDEQFF	TGTGCCAGCCGTGCCCGGGGGGATGAGCAGTTCTTC
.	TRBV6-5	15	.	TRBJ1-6	CASSYQAPYNSPLHF	TGTGCCAGCAGTTACCAGGCCCCATATAATTCACCCCTCCACTTT
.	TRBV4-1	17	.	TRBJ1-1	CASSRSEVHRKAVEAFF	TGCGCCAGCAGCCGATCAGAGGTGCACCGCAAGGCTGTTGAAGCTTTCTTT
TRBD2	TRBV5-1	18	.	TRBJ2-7	CASSLDGGLAGVIYEQYF	TGCGCCAGCAGCTTGGACGGGGGACTAGCGGGGGTGATCTACGAGCAGTACTTC
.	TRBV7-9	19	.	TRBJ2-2	CASSFVRKGTSFRTGELFF	TGTGCCAGCAGCTTCGTTCGCAAGGGGACTTCGTTTCGGACCGGGGAGCTGTTTTTT
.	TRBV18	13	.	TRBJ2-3	CASSLGQRDTQYF	TGTGCCAGCTCACTGGGCCAGAGAGATACGCAGTATTTT
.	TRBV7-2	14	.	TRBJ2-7	CASSLAVRGYEQYF	TGTGCCAGCAGCTTAGCGGTCAGGGGCTACGAGCAGTACTTC
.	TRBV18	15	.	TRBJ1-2	CASSGYGTNNYGYTF	TGTGCCAGCTCGGGTTACGGGACAAATAACTATGGCTACACCTTC
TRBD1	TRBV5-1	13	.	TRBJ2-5	CASSLGQGETQYF	TGCGCCAGCAGCTTGGGACAGGGTGAGACCCAGTACTTC
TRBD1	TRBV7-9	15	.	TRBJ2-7	CASSLQGQEHLEQYF	TGTGCCAGCAGCTTACAGGGACAGGAGCACCTCGAGCAGTACTTC
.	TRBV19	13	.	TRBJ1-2	CASSSGFNYGYTF	TGTGCCAGTAGTTCAGGGTTTAACTATGGCTACACCTTC
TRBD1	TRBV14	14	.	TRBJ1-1	CASSRDRVRTEAFF	TGTGCCAGCAGCCGTGACAGGGTGAGAACTGAAGCTTTCTTT
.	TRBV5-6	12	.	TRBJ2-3	CASSLLTDTQYF	TGTGCCAGCAGCTTACTCACAGATACGCAGTATTTT
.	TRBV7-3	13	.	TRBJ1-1	CASSLTGATEAFF	TGTGCCAGCAGCTTAACAGGGGCCACTGAAGCTTTCTTT
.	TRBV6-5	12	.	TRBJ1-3	CASSSVGNTIYF	TGTGCCAGCAGTTCGGTTGGAAACACCATATATTTT
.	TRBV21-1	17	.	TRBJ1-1	CASSRKAKERLDTEAFF	TGTGCCAGCAGCCGTAAGGCGAAGGAGCGGTTAGACACTGAAGCTTTCTTT
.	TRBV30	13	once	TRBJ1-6	CAYGRQLNSPLHF	TGTGCCTATGGCAGGCAGCTCAATTCACCCCTCCACTTT
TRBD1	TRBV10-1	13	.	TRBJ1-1	CASSPGQVTEAFF	TGCGCCAGCAGTCCTGGACAGGTCACTGAAGCTTTCTTT
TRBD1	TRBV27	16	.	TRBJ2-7	CASSFQAAGGFYEQYF	TGTGCCAGCAGTTTCCAAGCGGCAGGGGGCTTTTACGAGCAGTACTTC
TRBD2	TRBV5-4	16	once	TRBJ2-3	CASSLTSGVLTDTQYF	TGTGCCAGCAGCTTGACTAGCGGGGTTTTGACAGATACGCAGTATTTT
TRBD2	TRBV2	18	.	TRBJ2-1	CASSEEWGLAGGDNEQFF	TGTGCCAGCAGTGAGGAATGGGGACTAGCGGGGGGCGACAATGAGCAGTTCTTC
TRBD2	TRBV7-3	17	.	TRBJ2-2	CASSQTSGGAAHGELFF	TGTGCCAGCAGTCAGACTAGCGGGGGGGCCGCACACGGGGAGCTGTTTTTT
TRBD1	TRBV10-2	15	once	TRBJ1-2	CASGDRLDDGYGYTF	TGCGCCAGCGGGGACAGGCTTGACGATGGGTATGGCTACACCTTC
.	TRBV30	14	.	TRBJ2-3	CAWSVRGHTDTQYF	TGTGCCTGGAGTGTACGGGGACACACAGATACGCAGTATTTT